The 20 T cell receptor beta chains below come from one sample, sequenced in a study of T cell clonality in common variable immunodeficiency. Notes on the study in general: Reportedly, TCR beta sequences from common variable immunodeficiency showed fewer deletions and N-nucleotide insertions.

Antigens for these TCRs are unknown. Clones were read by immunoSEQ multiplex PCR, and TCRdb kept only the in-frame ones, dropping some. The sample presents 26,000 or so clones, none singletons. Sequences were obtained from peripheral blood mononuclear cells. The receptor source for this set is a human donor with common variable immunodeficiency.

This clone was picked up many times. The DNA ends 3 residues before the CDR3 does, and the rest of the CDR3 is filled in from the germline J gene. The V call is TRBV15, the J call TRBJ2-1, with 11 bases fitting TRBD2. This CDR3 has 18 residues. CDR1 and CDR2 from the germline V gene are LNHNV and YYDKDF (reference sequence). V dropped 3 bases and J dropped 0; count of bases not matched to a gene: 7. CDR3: CATSRDKLAGDSYNEQFF. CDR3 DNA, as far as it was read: TGTGCCACCAGCAGGGATAAACTAGCGGGGGACTCCTACAATGAG.

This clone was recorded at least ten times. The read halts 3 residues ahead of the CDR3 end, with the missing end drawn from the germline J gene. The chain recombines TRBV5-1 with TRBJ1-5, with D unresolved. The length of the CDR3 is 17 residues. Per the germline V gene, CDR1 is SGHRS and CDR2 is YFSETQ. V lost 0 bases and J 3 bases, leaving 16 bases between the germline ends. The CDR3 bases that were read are TGCGCCAGCAGCTTGGGACGGGTTACTATTATCAATCAGCCC. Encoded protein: CASSLGRVTIINQP. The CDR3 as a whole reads CASSLGRVTIINQPQHF.

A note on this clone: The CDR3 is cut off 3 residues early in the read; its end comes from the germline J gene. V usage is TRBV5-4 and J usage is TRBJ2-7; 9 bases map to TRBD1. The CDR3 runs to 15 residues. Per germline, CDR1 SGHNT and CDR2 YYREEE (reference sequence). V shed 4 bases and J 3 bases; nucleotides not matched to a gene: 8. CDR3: CASSKLAGQGYEQYF. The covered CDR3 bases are TGTGCCAGCAGCAAATTGGCGGGACAGGGCTACGAG.

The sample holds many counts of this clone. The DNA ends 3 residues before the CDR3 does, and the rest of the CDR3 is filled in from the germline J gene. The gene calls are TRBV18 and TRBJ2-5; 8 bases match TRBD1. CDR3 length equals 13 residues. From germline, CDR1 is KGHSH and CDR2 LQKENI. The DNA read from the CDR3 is TGTGCCAGCTCACCTGGACAGGGCGAAACC. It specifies CASSPGQGET. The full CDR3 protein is CASSPGQGETQYF.

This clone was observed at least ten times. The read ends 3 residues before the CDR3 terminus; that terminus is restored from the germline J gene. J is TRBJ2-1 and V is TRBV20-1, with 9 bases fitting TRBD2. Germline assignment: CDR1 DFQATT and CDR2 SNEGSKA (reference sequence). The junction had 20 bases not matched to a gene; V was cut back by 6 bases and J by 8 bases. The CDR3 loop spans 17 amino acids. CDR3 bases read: TGCAGTGCCTACCACCCCATGGGACTAGCACGGTCCGATGAG. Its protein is CSAYHPMGLARSDE. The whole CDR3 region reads CSAYHPMGLARSDEQFF.

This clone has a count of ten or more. The CDR3 spells CSARDVAGVETQYF. Partial CDR3 DNA: TGCAGTGCTAGAGATGTAGCGGGAGTAGAGACC. The rearrangement uses TRBV20-1 and TRBJ2-5; 9 bases are a match to TRBD2. The CDR3 goes on 3 residues after the read ends, and that part is filled in from the germline J gene. CDR3 length: 14 residues. V dropped 0 bases and J dropped 4; count of bases not matched to a gene: 3. Germline CDR1 and CDR2: DFQATT and SNEGSKA (reference sequence).

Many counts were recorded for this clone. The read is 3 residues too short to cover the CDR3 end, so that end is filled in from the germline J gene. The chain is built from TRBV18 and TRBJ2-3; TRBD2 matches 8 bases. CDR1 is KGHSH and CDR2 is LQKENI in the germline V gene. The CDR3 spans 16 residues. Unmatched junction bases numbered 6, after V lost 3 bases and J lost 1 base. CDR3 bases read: TGTGCCAGCTCACCCGGACTAGCTGGAGGCACAGATACG. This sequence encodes CASSPGLAGGTDT. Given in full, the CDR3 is CASSPGLAGGTDTQYF. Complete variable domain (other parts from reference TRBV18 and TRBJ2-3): NAGVMQNPRHLVRRRGQEARLRCSPMKGHSHVYWYRQLPEEGLKFMVYLQKENIIDESGMPKERFSAEFPKEGPSILRIQQVVRGDSAAYFCASSPGLAGGTDTQYFGPGTRLTVL.

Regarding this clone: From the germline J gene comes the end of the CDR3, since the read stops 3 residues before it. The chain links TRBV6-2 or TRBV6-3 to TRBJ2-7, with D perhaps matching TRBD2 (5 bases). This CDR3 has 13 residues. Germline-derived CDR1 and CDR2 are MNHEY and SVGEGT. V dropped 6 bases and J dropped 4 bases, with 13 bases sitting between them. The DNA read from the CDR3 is TGTGCCAGCAGGACGGACTCCTCTTACGAG. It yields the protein CASRTDSSYE. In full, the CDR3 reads CASRTDSSYEQYF.

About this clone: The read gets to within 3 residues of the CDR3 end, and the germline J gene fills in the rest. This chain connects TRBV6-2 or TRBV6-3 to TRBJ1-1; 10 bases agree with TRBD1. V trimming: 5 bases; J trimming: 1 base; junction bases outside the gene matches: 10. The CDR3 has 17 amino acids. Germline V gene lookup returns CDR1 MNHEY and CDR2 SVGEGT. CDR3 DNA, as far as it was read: TGTGCCAGCAGTCGCATATCGACAGGGGGCGGGAACACTGAA. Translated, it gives CASSRISTGGGNTE. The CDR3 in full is CASSRISTGGGNTEAFF.

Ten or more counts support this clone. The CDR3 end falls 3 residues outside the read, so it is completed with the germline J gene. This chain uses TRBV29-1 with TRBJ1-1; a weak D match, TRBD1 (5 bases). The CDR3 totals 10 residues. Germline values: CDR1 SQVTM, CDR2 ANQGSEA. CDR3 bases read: TGCAGCGTTGGGGGGGAGGGG. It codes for CSVGGEG. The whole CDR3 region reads CSVGGEGAFF.

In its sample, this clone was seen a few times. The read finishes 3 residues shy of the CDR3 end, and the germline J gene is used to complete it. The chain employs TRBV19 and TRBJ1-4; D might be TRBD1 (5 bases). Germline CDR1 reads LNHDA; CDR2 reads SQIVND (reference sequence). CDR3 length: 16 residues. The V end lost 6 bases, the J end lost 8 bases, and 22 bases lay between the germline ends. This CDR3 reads CASSLGQDTSKEKLFF. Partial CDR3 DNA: TGTGCCAGTAGCCTAGGACAAGATACATCGAAGGAAAAA.

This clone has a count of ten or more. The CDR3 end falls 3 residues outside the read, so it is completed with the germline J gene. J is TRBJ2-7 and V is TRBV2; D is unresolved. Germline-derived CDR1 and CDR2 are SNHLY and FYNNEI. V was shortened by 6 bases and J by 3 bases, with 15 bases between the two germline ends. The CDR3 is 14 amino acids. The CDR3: CASRPTRVRYEQYF. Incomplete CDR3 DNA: TGTGCCAGCAGACCTACACGGGTTCGCTACGAG.

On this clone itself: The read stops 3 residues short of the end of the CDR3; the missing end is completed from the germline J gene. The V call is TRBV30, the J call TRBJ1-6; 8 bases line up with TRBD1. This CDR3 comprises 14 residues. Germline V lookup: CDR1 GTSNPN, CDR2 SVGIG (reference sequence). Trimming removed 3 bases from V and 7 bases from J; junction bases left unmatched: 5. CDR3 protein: CAWRGQGANSPLHF. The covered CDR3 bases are TGTGCCTGGAGAGGGCAGGGGGCGAATTCACCC.

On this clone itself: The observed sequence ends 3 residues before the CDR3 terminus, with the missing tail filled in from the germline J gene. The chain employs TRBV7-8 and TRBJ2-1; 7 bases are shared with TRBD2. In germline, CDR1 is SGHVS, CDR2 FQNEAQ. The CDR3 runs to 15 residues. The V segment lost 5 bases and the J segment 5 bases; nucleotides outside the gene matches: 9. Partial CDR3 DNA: TGTGCCAGCAGCCCGAAAGGACTAGTTGACAATGAG. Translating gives CASSPKGLVDNE. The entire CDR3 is CASSPKGLVDNEQFF.

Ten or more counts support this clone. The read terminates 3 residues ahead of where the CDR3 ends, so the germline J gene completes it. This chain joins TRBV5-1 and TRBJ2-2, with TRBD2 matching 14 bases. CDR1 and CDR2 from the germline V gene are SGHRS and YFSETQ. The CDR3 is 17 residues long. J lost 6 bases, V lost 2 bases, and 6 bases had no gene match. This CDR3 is CASSFLQTSGGAGELFF. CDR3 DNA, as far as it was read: TGCGCCAGCAGCTTCCTCCAGACTAGCGGGGGGGCCGGGGAG.

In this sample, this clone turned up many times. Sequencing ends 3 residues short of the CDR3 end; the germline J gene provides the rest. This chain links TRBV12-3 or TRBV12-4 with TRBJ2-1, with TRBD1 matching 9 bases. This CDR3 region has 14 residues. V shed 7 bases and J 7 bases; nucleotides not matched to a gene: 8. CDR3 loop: CASTLRTGANEQFF. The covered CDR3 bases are TGTGCCAGCACCCTCAGGACAGGGGCAAATGAG.

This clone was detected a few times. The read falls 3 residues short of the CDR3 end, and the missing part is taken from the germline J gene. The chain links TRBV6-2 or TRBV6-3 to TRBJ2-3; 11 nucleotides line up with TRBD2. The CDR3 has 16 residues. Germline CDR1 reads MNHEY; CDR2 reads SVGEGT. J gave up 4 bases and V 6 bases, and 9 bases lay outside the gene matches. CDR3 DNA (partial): TGTGCCAGCAGACGGATAGCGGGGGGGCTGGCAGATACG. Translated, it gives CASRRIAGGLADT. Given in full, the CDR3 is CASRRIAGGLADTQYF.

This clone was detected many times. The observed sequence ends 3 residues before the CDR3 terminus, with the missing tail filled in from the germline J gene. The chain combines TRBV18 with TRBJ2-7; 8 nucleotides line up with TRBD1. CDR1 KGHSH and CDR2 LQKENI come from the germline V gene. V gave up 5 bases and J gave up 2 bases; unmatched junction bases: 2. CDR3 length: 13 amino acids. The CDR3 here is CASSAGGPYEQYF. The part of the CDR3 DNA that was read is TGTGCCAGCTCAGCAGGGGGCCCCTACGAG.

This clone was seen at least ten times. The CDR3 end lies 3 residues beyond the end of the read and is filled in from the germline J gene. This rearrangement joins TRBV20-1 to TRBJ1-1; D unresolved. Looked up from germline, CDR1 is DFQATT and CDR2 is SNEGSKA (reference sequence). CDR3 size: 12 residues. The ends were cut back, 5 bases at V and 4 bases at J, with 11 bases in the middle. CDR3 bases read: TGCAGTGCTCCATTCTCCGGCACTGAA. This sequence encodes CSAPFSGTE. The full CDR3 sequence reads CSAPFSGTEAFF.

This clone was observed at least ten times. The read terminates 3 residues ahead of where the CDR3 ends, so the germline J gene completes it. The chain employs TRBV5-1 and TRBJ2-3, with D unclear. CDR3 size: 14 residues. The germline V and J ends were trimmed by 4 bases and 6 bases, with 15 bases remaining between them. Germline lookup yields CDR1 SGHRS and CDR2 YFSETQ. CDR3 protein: CASSLGGLLDTQYF. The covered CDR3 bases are TGCGCCAGCAGCCTGGGTGGTCTACTGGATACG. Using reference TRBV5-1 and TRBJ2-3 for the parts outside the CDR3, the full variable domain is KAGVTQTPRYLIKTRGQQVTLSCSPISGHRSVSWYQQTPGQGLQFLFEYFSETQRNKGNFPGRFSGRQFSNSRSEMNVSTLELGDSALYLCASSLGGLLDTQYFGPGTRLTVL.